Presented here are 5 T cell receptor beta chains from one specimen sequenced in a study of cytomegalovirus exposure and HLA in healthy donors (dated by TCRdb to the late 2010s). The library was built by means of the immunoSEQ multiplex PCR assay. For the multiplex PCR, a mixture combining 60 forward primers for TCR Vbeta segments and 13 reverse primers for TCR Jbeta segments was used. Entries here come from immuneACCESS through TCRdb and include only in-frame sequences with V and J called. Some clones fail to appear in such tables; in the studies checked, an unresolved V gene covers under half of the shortfall, and the cause of the remainder is unknown. The sample includes around 200,000 clones, with 75% to 90% observed a single time. Of the sample, around 0.3% falls within the top ten clones. Sequenced sample: PBMCs. The origin of the receptors is a woman aged 25-40 years in good health and CMV-seronegative.

This chain links TRBV19 with TRBJ1-2, with D uncertain. Trimming shortened V by 0 bases and J by 8 bases, and 10 bases separated the two germline ends. The germline CDR1 and CDR2 sequences are LNHDA and SQIVND (reference sequence). The CDR3 loop spans 13 amino acids. CDR3 region: CASSIDSRVGYTF. CDR3 sequence (DNA): TGTGCCAGTAGTATAGATTCGCGGGTCGGCTACACCTTC.

The CDR3 coding sequence is TGTGCCACCAGCACCCGAAGACAGGGCACAGATACGCAGTATTTT. Its protein is CATSTRRQGTDTQYF. The rearrangement links TRBV15 to TRBJ2-3; possible D gene TRBD1, 6 bases. The CDR3 runs 15 residues. CDR1 and CDR2 (germline): LNHNV, YYDKDF (reference sequence). Between the trimmed V and J ends, which lost 4 bases and 1 base, there was a span of 12 bases.

The V gene is TRBV5-8, the J gene TRBJ1-6; D unresolved. The CDR3 consists of 13 residues. Germline CDR1 reads SGHTS; CDR2 reads YDEGEE. Trimming cost V 0 bases and J 12 bases, with 10 bases left between them. CDR3 in DNA: TGTGCCAGCAGCTTGGTAGCACGGGAACCCCTCCACTTT. This sequence encodes CASSLVAREPLHF. Full variable domain (remainder filled in from reference TRBV5-8 and TRBJ1-6): EAGVTQSPTHLIKTRGQQATLRCSPISGHTSVYWYQQALGLGLQFLLWYDEGEERNRGNFPPRFSGRQFPNYSSELNVNALELEDSALYLCASSLVAREPLHFGNGTRLTVT.

The genes are TRBV7-9 and TRBJ2-3; 9 nucleotides match TRBD2. The V segment lost 4 bases and the J segment 5 bases; nucleotides outside the gene matches: 7. CDR3 length equals 15 residues. Germline V gene lookup returns CDR1 SEHNR and CDR2 FQNEAQ (reference sequence). The CDR3 DNA is TGTGCCAGCAGCTCCCAGGCTAGCGGGAAAGATACGCAGTATTTT. Protein: CASSSQASGKDTQYF.

The chain carries TRBV5-1 and TRBJ2-3, with TRBD1 as a possible D gene (5 bases). There are 15 residues in the CDR3. CDR1 is SGHRS and CDR2 is YFSETQ in the germline V gene. The V end lost 0 bases, the J end lost 4 bases, and 12 bases lay between the germline ends. CDR3 DNA: TGCGCCAGCAGCTTGGCCTGGGGCTCCCCAGATACGCAGTATTTT. It encodes CASSLAWGSPDTQYF.